This TCR beta chain emerged from a study of shared clonotypes between healthy human individuals. CDR3 length equals 18 residues. CDR1 and CDR2 from the germline V gene are SGHNT and YYREEE (reference sequence). V was pared by 3 bases and J by 3 bases, with 12 bases of the junction left unmatched. Generated by immunoSEQ multiplex PCR, the TCRdb table keeps only in-frame clones and is missing some. The repertoire holds a few million clones, with under 95% as singletons. This sequence joins TRBV5-4 and TRBJ2-1; 10 bases align to TRBD2. This clonotype originated in a man between 18 and 29 years old in good health. Some clones in this sample may be carry-over from other donors' samples. The specimen was naive CD4+ T cells from PBMCs. This sample's subset: CD45RA+ positively selected. The CDR3 reads CASSSLILAGVVYNEQFF. The CDR3 bases are TGTGCCAGCAGCTCCCTCATTCTAGCGGGAGTTGTCTACAATGAGCAGTTCTTC.